The next 20 T cell receptor beta chains were all read from a single sample in a study of regulatory T cells in long-lasting Graves disease (dated by TCRdb to the early 2020s). To prepare the library, multiplex PCR was applied. The sample was run on an Illumina HiSeq 4000. CDR3 regions were amplified by Arm-PCR with iRepertoire HTBI primers to construct TCR beta libraries. TCRdb redid the processing of the public reads, applying fastp at Q25 and MiXCR, and retained in-frame beta chains. Rows with a matching CDR3 protein are joined into one entry that keeps the most common DNA and genes. This sample comprises hundreds of thousands of distinct CDR3 sequences, roughly a fifth of them detected only once. The top ten hold over 11% of the sample. The label giving this sample's time point can be read as: persistent/refractory GD, antithyroid drugs over 5 years with positive TRAb. For both TCR sequencing and RNA sequencing, RNA was extracted from PBMCs in TRIzol.

The sequenced sample was peripheral blood mononuclear cells (PBMCs), obtained when the disease was refractory, from a patient treated with antithyroid drugs. Receptor source: a female donor with Graves disease.

A few counts support this clonotype. This sequence joins TRBV9 and TRBJ1-1; D possibly corresponds to TRBD1 (5 bases). The germline CDR1 and CDR2 sequences are SGDLS and YYNGEE. This CDR3 spans 13 amino acids. V gave up 3 bases and J gave up 7 bases, with 13 bases separating them. The CDR3 reads CASSGLTGVEAFF. The CDR3 DNA reads as TGTGCCAGCAGCGGGCTAACGGGGGTTGAAGCTTTCTTT.

Ten or more counts support this clonotype. The chain has TRBV7-8 and TRBJ1-5, with D possibly matching TRBD1 (5 bases). CDR3 size: 16 residues. V lost 5 bases and J 6 bases, leaving 20 bases between the germline ends. Germline V lookup: CDR1 SGHVS, CDR2 FQNEAQ. The CDR3 DNA reads as TGTGCCAGCAGCCCCCTGGGAAGGGGAGGGAGTCAGCCCCAGCATTTT. This codes for CASSPLGRGGSQPQHF.

This chain joins TRBV6-9 and TRBJ2-5; 9 bases are a match to TRBD2. V trimming: 3 bases; J trimming: 4 bases; junction bases outside the gene matches: 6. The CDR3 is made up of 15 amino acids. Germline V gene data show CDR1 as MNHGY and CDR2 as SVAAGI. The CDR3 region is CASSYFSGSGETQYF. CDR3 nucleotide sequence: TGTGCCAGCAGTTACTTTAGCGGGAGCGGAGAGACCCAGTACTTC.

In the case of this clonotype: A much larger clone lies one base from this, so it may be a read error. The chain uses TRBV10-3 and TRBJ2-7, with 10 bases that match TRBD1. Trimming removed 11 bases from V and 6 bases from J; junction bases left unmatched: 7. This CDR3 is 12 amino acids long. Germline V gene data show CDR1 as ENHRY and CDR2 as SYGVKD. As DNA, the CDR3 is TGTGCCGTCGGGACAGGGGCCGGCGAGCAGTACTTC. This sequence encodes CAVGTGAGEQYF.

A note on this clonotype: The conserved phenylalanine or tryptophan is not found at the CDR3 terminus, so this likely reflects a read error. V usage is TRBV2 and J usage is TRBJ1-1, with a tentative D call TRBD1 (5 bases). Germline lookup yields CDR1 SNHLY and CDR2 FYNNEI. There are 11 residues in the CDR3. With 9 bases removed from V and 4 bases from J, the gap between germline ends came to 9 bases. The CDR3 bases are TGTGCCAGAAACAGGAGCACTGAAGCTTTCCTT. Encoded protein: CARNRSTEAFL.

This clonotype was observed a handful of times. The J gene is TRBJ2-1, the V gene TRBV6-2 or TRBV6-3, with D maybe TRBD1 (5 bases). This CDR3 spans 15 amino acids. V dropped 7 bases and J dropped 5 bases, with 18 bases sitting between them. CDR1 is MNHEY and CDR2 is SVGEGT in the germline V gene. CDR3 region: CASTPRWSRDNEQFF. CDR3 DNA: TGTGCCAGCACCCCTCGGTGGTCCAGGGACAATGAGCAGTTCTTC.

V is TRBV10-3 and J is TRBJ2-7, with 8 bases fitting TRBD2. The ends lost 3 bases at V and 5 bases at J; junction bases unmatched: 9. Germline-derived CDR1 and CDR2 are ENHRY and SYGVKD. The CDR3 extends over 15 amino acids. CDR3 in DNA: TGTGCCATCAGTGATTGGGCGGGAGGAAAGAACGAGCAGTACTTC. Its translation: CAISDWAGGKNEQYF.

The CDR3 DNA sequence: TGTGCCAGCAGCGTATTCGAAGAACCTGGAAATAAAGCTTTCTTT. Encoded protein: CASSVFEEPGNKAFF. The chain has TRBV9 and TRBJ1-1; unclear D gene. CDR3 length equals 15 residues. V was cut by 1 base and J by 9 bases, with 19 bases left in between. Germline CDR1 SGDLS, CDR2 YYNGEE.

About this clonotype: A read error may be the cause here, since a much bigger clone is one base away. The rearrangement uses TRBV10-3 and TRBJ2-2; 7 bases fit TRBD2. The V gene's germline CDR1 is ENHRY and CDR2 SYGVKD. The CDR3 is 18 residues long. The DNA for the CDR3 is TGTGCCGTCAGTGCGCCCTTTGCGGGAGCGATATACACCGGGGAGCTGTTTTTT. It translates to CAVSAPFAGAIYTGELFF.

The table lists this clonotype with a few counts. V usage is TRBV30 and J usage is TRBJ1-4; D remains ambiguous. Germline CDR1 and CDR2: GTSNPN and SVGIG (reference sequence). The CDR3 sequence is 12 residues long. Trimming cost V 0 bases and J 1 base, with 0 bases left between them. CDR3 in amino acids: CAWSVTNEKLFF. CDR3 nucleotide sequence: TGTGCCTGGAGTGTAACTAATGAAAAACTGTTTTTT.

This clonotype appeared a few times. This chain links TRBV20-1 with TRBJ2-5; tentatively, D is TRBD1 (6 bases). CDR3 length: 18 residues. Germline V lookup: CDR1 DFQATT, CDR2 SNEGSKA (reference sequence). Trimming removed 5 bases at V and 2 bases at J, with 27 bases between. DNA for the CDR3: TGCAGTGCTCTTGCCGGGACATACCCGAAACCTATTCAAGAGACCCAGTACTTC. Translated, it gives CSALAGTYPKPIQETQYF.

There are a few counts of this clonotype. The J gene is TRBJ1-2, the V gene TRBV13; D not resolved. CDR1 is PRHDT and CDR2 is FYEKMQ in the germline V gene (reference sequence). This CDR3 is 10 amino acids long. Between the trimmed V and J ends, which lost 8 bases and 8 bases, there was a span of 9 bases. The CDR3 region is CASYNSGYTF. The CDR3 DNA sequence: TGTGCCAGCTATAACTCGGGCTACACCTTC.

This clonotype was detected ten times or more. The chain couples TRBV6-2 or TRBV6-3 to TRBJ1-1; unclear D gene. Between the trimmed V and J ends, which lost 0 bases and 7 bases, there was a span of 6 bases. CDR1 and CDR2 (germline): MNHEY, SVGEGT. The CDR3 extends over 12 amino acids. The CDR3 is CASSYSKGEAFF. CDR3 DNA sequence: TGTGCCAGCAGTTACTCGAAGGGTGAAGCTTTCTTT.

In its sample, this clonotype was seen a few times. The DNA of the CDR3 is TGCGCCAGCAGTGACAGGGGGACGGAAACCCAGTACTTC. Translated, it gives CASSDRGTETQYF. The chain employs TRBV10-2 and TRBJ2-5, with 7 bases aligning to TRBD1. V gave up 3 bases and J gave up 8 bases; unmatched junction bases: 6. The CDR3 loop spans 13 amino acids. Germline CDR1 is WSHSY and CDR2 is SAAADI.

The sample holds many counts of this clonotype. This chain uses TRBV6-5 with TRBJ2-7; 9 bases align to TRBD1. This CDR3 contains 15 residues. Germline V gives CDR1 MNHEY, CDR2 SVGAGI. V lost 4 bases and J lost 3; bases outside the gene matches: 7. The CDR3 region has the DNA TGTGCCAGCAGTTTTCAACCGGGACAGGGCTACGAGCAGTACTTC. It encodes CASSFQPGQGYEQYF.

This clonotype was counted only a few times. The V call is TRBV29-1, the J call TRBJ2-7; D perhaps matches TRBD2 (6 bases). The CDR3 totals 13 residues. Germline CDR1 is SQVTM and CDR2 is ANQGSEA. Trimming stripped 6 bases from V and 7 bases from J, with 19 bases between. CDR3 in amino acids: CSVRLDSRGEQYF. Written as DNA, the CDR3 is TGCAGCGTCCGACTAGATTCACGTGGTGAGCAGTACTTC.

The chain uses TRBV3-1 and TRBJ1-2; TRBD1 matches at 7 bases. The germline V gene has CDR1 LGHDT and CDR2 YNNKEL (reference sequence). V was clipped by 6 bases and J by 1 base; unmatched bases: 8. This CDR3 is built from 15 residues. DNA of the CDR3: TGTGCCAGCAGTCAGACAGGGAATTATAACTATGGCTACACCTTC. Amino acid sequence: CASSQTGNYNYGYTF.

Many counts were recorded for this clonotype. The rearrangement links TRBV12-3 or TRBV12-4 to TRBJ2-7; tentatively, D is TRBD1 or TRBD2 (6 bases each). The ends were cut back, 2 bases at V and 3 bases at J, with 11 bases in the middle. This CDR3 contains 14 residues. The CDR3 here is CASSLLGGLYEQYF. The CDR3 coding sequence is TGTGCCAGCAGTTTATTAGGGGGACTCTACGAGCAGTACTTC.

This clonotype was found a few times. The V gene is TRBV30, the J gene TRBJ1-1; possible D gene TRBD1, 6 bases. CDR3 length: 12 residues. Germline CDR1 reads GTSNPN; CDR2 reads SVGIG (reference sequence). Between the trimmed V and J ends, which lost 4 bases and 11 bases, there was a span of 17 bases. CDR3 loop: CAWTQGAGMAFF. The CDR3 nucleotides read TGTGCCTGGACACAGGGTGCGGGGATGGCTTTCTTT.

The chain employs TRBV5-1 and TRBJ2-4; D gene uncertain. CDR3 length: 14 amino acids. Germline V gene data show CDR1 as SGHRS and CDR2 as YFSETQ. V shed 0 bases and J shed 6 bases, with 10 bases lying between them. The CDR3 DNA reads as TGCGCCAGCAGCTTGGGTCAGGATCTAAACATTCAGTACTTC. Protein product: CASSLGQDLNIQYF. The full variable domain, with the rest looked up from reference TRBV5-1 and TRBJ2-4, is KAGVTQTPRYLIKTRGQQVTLSCSPISGHRSVSWYQQTPGQGLQFLFEYFSETQRNKGNFPGRFSGRQFSNSRSEMNVSTLELGDSALYLCASSLGQDLNIQYFGAGTRLSVL.